This T cell receptor (beta chain) was profiled in a study of CD8 T cells in Susac syndrome. Points from the study as a whole: The TCR sequencing and HLA analysis in the study involved a relatively small number of individuals, as the study acknowledged.

Random hexamers primed reverse transcription of about 0.5 to 1 ug RNA. Amplification of TCR beta CDR3 spanned 54 Vbeta and 13 Jbeta via immunoSEQ multiplex PCR. TCRdb reanalysed the immunoSEQ multiplex PCR reads using MiXCR and keeps one entry per CDR3 protein. The data contain some 300,000 distinct CDR3 sequences, almost 85% of them seen just once; the ten biggest clones take up around 0.2%. Germline lookup yields CDR1 MGHRA and CDR2 YSYEKL. The CDR3 consists of 15 residues. Trimming removed 1 base from V and 0 bases from J, with 10 bases in between. From blood CD8+ and CD4+ T cells, the TCR beta chain was sequenced. Regarding this clonotype: Its antigen is unidentified.

The J gene is TRBJ2-7, the V gene TRBV4-1, with unresolved D. Input material: CD8+ T cells from PBMCs. The source is a human donor with multiple sclerosis. The DNA for the CDR3 is TGCGCCAGCAGCCAAGTGTATCCGAGCTCCTACGAGCAGTACTTC. Protein sequence: CASSQVYPSSYEQYF.